The 3 T cell receptor beta chains below come from one sample, sequenced in a study of OX40 agonist ivuxolimab in advanced cancers. TCRdb's copy holds only in-frame clones and misses some; the assay was immunoSEQ multiplex PCR. This repertoire shows 35,000 to 45,000 clones, 82% found once; its top ten account for roughly 24%. The sample in question was CD4+ or CD8+ T cells sorted from blood, obtained in a trial of the OX40 agonist ivuxolimab. These receptors originate from an adult with an advanced solid tumor such as melanoma, head and neck, liver or kidney cancer.

This chain uses TRBV28 with TRBJ1-6; 11 nucleotides agree with TRBD1. The J segment lost 9 bases and the V segment lost 4 bases, leaving 2 bases of the junction unmatched. The CDR3 loop spans 14 amino acids. Germline V gene data show CDR1 as MDHEN and CDR2 as SYDVKM. CDR3: CASSSGTGGSPLHF. The CDR3, as DNA: TGTGCCAGCAGTTCGGGGACAGGGGGTTCACCCCTCCACTTT.

This clone was counted a few times. The gene calls are TRBV18 and TRBJ2-7; D remains unclear. Trimming removed 8 bases at V and 2 bases at J, with 10 bases between. CDR1 and CDR2 (germline): KGHSH, LQKENI. CDR3 length equals 12 residues. The CDR3 spells CASEDITYEQYF. CDR3 DNA sequence: TGTGCCAGCGAAGACATCACCTACGAGCAGTACTTC.

The rearrangement links TRBV5-4 to TRBJ2-5; TRBD2 might be the D (7 bases). This CDR3 has 17 residues. The V and J ends lost 6 bases and 5 bases respectively, with 26 bases between them. The germline CDR1 and CDR2 sequences are SGHNT and YYREEE (reference sequence). The CDR3 region is CASTDLEAGGGAETQYF. CDR3 DNA sequence: TGTGCCAGCACCGACCTCGAAGCTGGCGGGGGCGCTGAGACCCAGTACTTC.